Listed here are 21 T cell receptor beta chains from one sample, sequenced in a study of naive and memory T cell subsets (dated by TCRdb to the late 2010s). The sample's treatment or condition label is to be understood as: skin biopsy from PPD injection site in Mantoux-positive individual. Using 3' ligation of a UMI-containing oligonucleotide to TCR cDNA, the study laid out a robust and sensitive protocol to amplify, sequence and analyze TCRs. Library prep was done by UMI-ligation and nested PCR. TCRdb records Illumina MiSeq as the sequencer. The ligated cDNA was amplified by four rounds of PCR, in which nested alpha and beta constant region primers were used together with the SP2 primer. TCRdb applied fastp at Q25 and MiXCR to the public reads, then kept only in-frame beta chains. Under each unique CDR3 protein, matching rows form one entry showing the most common genes and DNA. For this sample there are around 33,000 distinct CDR3 sequences; roughly 7.3% appear just once. The ten largest clones represent over 3% of the sample.

This specimen consisted of skin, obtained from a tuberculin skin test site. The receptors come from an adult in good health.

This clonotype is categorized as medium-sized (0.01 to 0.1%). The chain has TRBV7-8 and TRBJ2-7, with 9 bases that match TRBD1. Germline CDR1 reads SGHVS; CDR2 reads FQNEAQ. The V and J ends lost 1 base and 3 bases, in that order; junction bases with no gene match: 13. This CDR3 is 18 amino acids long. In nucleotides, the CDR3 is TGTGCCAGCAGCTTAGTACAGGGACAGGGCTCGCAAGACTACGAGCAGTACTTC. Protein product: CASSLVQGQGSQDYEQYF.

The chain couples TRBV3-1 to TRBJ1-5; TRBD1 matches 7 bases. CDR1 is LGHDT, CDR2 YNNKEL, per germline (reference sequence). V shed 3 bases, J shed 4 bases, and the junction held 6 bases outside the gene matches. The CDR3 loop spans 15 amino acids. The CDR3 DNA follows: TGTGCCAGCAGCCAGGACCGGGACAGAAATCAGCCCCAGCATTTT. Amino acids: CASSQDRDRNQPQHF.

This clonotype was detected a few times. The rearrangement links TRBV29-1 to TRBJ1-2, with D maybe TRBD1 (5 bases). The CDR3 has 14 residues. With 4 bases removed from V and 2 bases from J, the gap between germline ends came to 14 bases. The germline V gene encodes CDR1 SQVTM and CDR2 ANQGSEA. CDR3 residues: CSVVLRGNNYGYTF. For the CDR3, the DNA is TGCAGCGTTGTCCTACGGGGGAACAACTATGGCTACACCTTC.

This clonotype was seen a few times. The V gene is TRBV18, the J gene TRBJ1-1; D gene unclear. The CDR3 sequence is 18 residues long. Per the germline V gene, CDR1 is KGHSH and CDR2 is LQKENI. V was pared by 4 bases and J by 1 base, with 22 bases between. The CDR3: CASSLGSVQGGWNTEAFF. The CDR3 coding sequence is TGTGCCAGCTCACTGGGGTCCGTACAAGGCGGATGGAACACTGAAGCTTTCTTT.

This clonotype was counted ten times or more. The chain combines TRBV6-1 with TRBJ1-4, with D unresolved. Germline CDR1 reads MNHNS; CDR2 reads SASEGT. The ends were cut back, 1 base at V and 0 bases at J, with 9 bases in the middle. This CDR3 is 16 amino acids long. The CDR3 protein is CASSEVKGATNEKLFF. CDR3 nucleotide sequence: TGTGCCAGCAGTGAAGTGAAGGGAGCAACTAATGAAAAACTGTTTTTT.

Comment on this clonotype: A much larger clonotype is one base distant, so this may be a read error. This chain joins TRBV5-1 and TRBJ2-1; D gene unclear. The ends were cut back, 3 bases at V and 6 bases at J, with 4 bases in the middle. Germline CDR1 is SGHRS and CDR2 is YFSETQ. The CDR3 contains 11 residues. Here the CDR3 DNA reads TGCGCCAGCAGCTGCAGCAATGAGCAGTTCTTC. This sequence encodes CASSCSNEQFF.

This clonotype was recorded at least ten times. V is TRBV6-2 or TRBV6-3 and J is TRBJ1-1; a possible D gene is TRBD1 (5 bases). V was pared by 10 bases and J by 0 bases, with 21 bases between. The CDR3 loop spans 16 amino acids. CDR1 MNHEY and CDR2 SVGEGT come from the germline V gene. The CDR3 DNA follows: TGTGCCACGCGACCCCTCGGTGACAGCCTGAACACTGAAGCTTTCTTT. Its translation is CATRPLGDSLNTEAFF.

The sample holds many counts of this clonotype. The chain employs TRBV20-1 and TRBJ2-2; D possibly corresponds to TRBD1 (6 bases). This CDR3 has 14 residues. Trimming cost V 1 base and J 6 bases, with 12 bases left between them. Germline CDR1 and CDR2: DFQATT and SNEGSKA (reference sequence). The CDR3 region has the DNA TGCAGTGCTAGAGGCCCAGGGGATTCCGGGGAGCTGTTTTTT. Its protein product is CSARGPGDSGELFF.

This clonotype was seen repeatedly, ten times or more. The V and J genes are TRBV6-5 and TRBJ2-5; 14 bases match TRBD2. V was clipped by 0 bases and J by 4 bases; unmatched bases: 4. CDR3 size: 17 residues. Germline CDR1 MNHEY, CDR2 SVGAGI. CDR3 region: CASSYSGGTSGGETQYF. As DNA, the CDR3 is TGTGCCAGCAGTTACTCGGGAGGGACTAGCGGGGGAGAGACCCAGTACTTC.

This clonotype was found many times. This chain links TRBV5-1 with TRBJ2-5, with 11 bases lining up with TRBD2. V trimming: 4 bases; J trimming: 1 base; junction bases outside the gene matches: 3. Germline loops: CDR1 SGHRS, CDR2 YFSETQ. The CDR3 spans 15 residues. The chain's CDR3 is CASSRGTSGQETQYF. As DNA, the CDR3 is TGCGCCAGCAGCCGGGGGACTAGCGGCCAAGAGACCCAGTACTTC.

The rearrangement uses TRBV18 and TRBJ1-1; D is possibly TRBD1 (5 bases). The length of the CDR3 is 14 residues. Trimming shortened V by 3 bases and J by 4 bases, and 12 bases separated the two germline ends. Germline assignment: CDR1 KGHSH and CDR2 LQKENI. The CDR3 protein is CASSPGWGVTEAFF. CDR3 DNA sequence: TGTGCCAGCTCACCTGGATGGGGGGTCACTGAAGCTTTCTTT.

The gene calls are TRBV5-1 and TRBJ1-1, with 7 nucleotides matching TRBD1. Per germline, CDR1 SGHRS and CDR2 YFSETQ. This CDR3 is 15 amino acids long. J was trimmed by 0 bases and V by 3 bases; bases with no gene match: 5. CDR3 loop: CASSSTTGMNTEAFF. The CDR3 bases are TGCGCCAGCAGCTCGACGACAGGGATGAACACTGAAGCTTTCTTT.

In its sample, this clonotype was seen a few times. The chain is built from TRBV29-1 and TRBJ2-2, with D unclear. Trimming removed 2 bases at V and 2 bases at J, with 6 bases between. Germline loops: CDR1 SQVTM, CDR2 ANQGSEA. CDR3 length: 13 amino acids. CDR3 amino acids: CSVERPNTGELFF. In DNA, the CDR3 is TGCAGCGTTGAAAGACCAAACACCGGGGAGCTGTTTTTT.

This clonotype was picked up many times. The chain employs TRBV6-2 or TRBV6-3 and TRBJ1-5; no definite D call. The V end lost 6 bases, the J end lost 0 bases, and 15 bases lay between the germline ends. The CDR3 consists of 16 residues. From germline, CDR1 is MNHEY and CDR2 SVGEGT. CDR3 in amino acids: CASRSGEAHSNQPQHF. The CDR3 nucleotides are TGTGCCAGCAGATCCGGTGAGGCCCATAGCAATCAGCCCCAGCATTTT.

This clonotype has ten or more counts. The CDR3 sequence: CSVEGRQETQYF. In DNA form, the CDR3 reads TGCAGCGTTGAAGGCAGACAAGAGACCCAGTACTTC. J is TRBJ2-5 and V is TRBV29-1; D remains unclear. Germline V gene data show CDR1 as SQVTM and CDR2 as ANQGSEA. The CDR3 is 12 residues long. With 1 base removed from V and 2 bases from J, the gap between germline ends came to 5 bases.

V usage is TRBV20-1 and J usage is TRBJ2-7; tentative D call: TRBD2 (6 bases). V was clipped by 6 bases and J by 4 bases, with 19 bases between them. The CDR3 covers 14 residues. Germline V gene sequence: CDR1 DFQATT, CDR2 SNEGSKA (reference sequence). CDR3 region: CSALGGPGGYEQYF. The CDR3 nucleotides are TGCAGTGCCCTTGGCGGGCCTGGGGGGTACGAGCAGTACTTC.

The V and J genes are TRBV6-1 and TRBJ1-1; weak D call: TRBD1 (6 bases). Germline V gene data show CDR1 as MNHNS and CDR2 as SASEGT. V was clipped by 2 bases and J by 2 bases, with 12 bases between them. CDR3 length: 15 residues. CDR3 sequence: CASSEKGDRNTEAFF. The CDR3 coding sequence is TGTGCCAGCAGTGAAAAGGGGGACCGTAACACTGAAGCTTTCTTT.

This clonotype was recorded at least ten times. The chain carries TRBV3-1 and TRBJ2-7; 7 nucleotides align to TRBD2. Germline-derived CDR1 and CDR2 are LGHDT and YNNKEL (reference sequence). The CDR3 has 14 amino acids. Losses at the gene ends were 3 bases for V and 3 bases for J; bases not matched to a gene: 5. In nucleotides, the CDR3 is TGTGCCAGCAGCCACCAGCGGGGTAACTACGAGCAGTACTTC. Translated, it gives CASSHQRGNYEQYF.

This clonotype was seen more than once but under ten times. For the CDR3, the DNA is TGCAGTGCTAGAGAACCCAGGCACTATGGCTACACCTTC. Translated: CSAREPRHYGYTF. The rearrangement links TRBV20-1 to TRBJ1-2; D call uncertain. The CDR3 is made up of 13 amino acids. Germline values: CDR1 DFQATT, CDR2 SNEGSKA (reference sequence). V lost 0 bases and J lost 3, with 8 bases in between.

The rearrangement joins TRBV7-9 to TRBJ1-1; D unclear. Germline CDR1 and CDR2: SEHNR and FQNEAQ (reference sequence). The CDR3 extends over 14 amino acids. Trimming cost V 0 bases and J 0 bases, with 5 bases left between them. The CDR3 DNA reads as TGTGCCAGCAGCTTAGCGTCCCTGAACACTGAAGCTTTCTTT. Residues: CASSLASLNTEAFF.

Ten or more counts support this clonotype. This rearrangement joins TRBV6-6 to TRBJ2-5, with 12 nucleotides matching TRBD2. The germline V gene encodes CDR1 MNHNY and CDR2 SVGAGI (reference sequence). J lost 7 bases, V lost 6 bases, and 9 bases had no gene match. The CDR3 is 15 amino acids. CDR3 in amino acids: CASSPTSGGSGTQYF. In nucleotides, the CDR3 is TGTGCCAGCAGCCCGACTAGCGGGGGTTCAGGGACCCAGTACTTC.